The TCR beta chain under discussion was sequenced for a study of neurological immune-mediated disorders (dated by TCRdb to between 2018 and 2020). Study-wide context: The study compared peripheral blood TCR-beta repertoires of HTLV-I-associated myelopathy (HAM/TSP) patients, multiple sclerosis patients and healthy controls using UMI-based sequencing. The roughly 110 TCR-beta libraries included longitudinal samples, technical triplicates and paired sorted CD4+ and CD8+ T-cell subsets alongside PBMC samples. The cohort was made up of approximately 71 subjects, consisting of around 15 HAM/TSP patients, 35 or so multiple sclerosis patients and roughly 20 healthy controls. Study-level results and caveats: Expanded clones from different subjects shared no identical CDR3 amino acid sequences, which suggests that TCR-beta repertoires were private in all groups. TCR clonal expansion was highest in HAM/TSP patients and lowest in MS patients, with MS patients falling below even healthy controls.

cDNA synthesis used template-switch 5'RACE with a primer carrying a 10-nucleotide random unique molecular identifier tagging each TCR transcript. Each sequencing run produced over 170 million TCR-beta sequences covering 15-18 subjects. The RNeasy kit was used to extract total RNA. The KAPA Real-time Library Amplification kit was used to amplify TCR-beta VDJ regions with primers for the TCR constant region and the 5'RACE anchor. A first PCR added sample indexes and Illumina adaptors, and a second PCR then raised library yield. The roughly 650 bp TCR product was size-selected on a 2% E-gel SizeSelection system after Ampure bead purification. Library quality was checked on a Bioanalyzer, concentration was measured with Qubit, and libraries were quantified with the Kapa Library Quantification kit before pooling. An Illumina HiSeq 2500 sequenced the libraries paired-end 2 x 150 bp. To increase sequence diversity, about 25-31% phiX was spiked into each library pool. Under the source paper's analysis protocol: The UMI-based MiGEC pipeline processed quality-filtered reads and removed over 75% of raw TCR sequences during error correction. IMGT germline references were used for aligning VDJ genes, and each clonotype was defined as a unique CDR3 amino acid sequence together with its V-J genes. Clonal expansion, Shannon diversity and CDR3 relatedness were evaluated with VDJtools (CalcPairwiseDistances, ClusterSamples), while phylogenetic trees were built in CLCbio workbench. Clones with at least 8 unique UMIs were defined as expanded, with this threshold being based on coefficient-of-variation modelling across technical triplicates. Using fastp at Q25 and MiXCR, TCRdb reprocessed the public reads and kept productive beta chains. CDR3 protein duplicates are merged, each entry listing the most common genes and DNA. The V and J calls and clone size come from TCRdb's table, not from the authors' own analysis. The sample table shows about 48,000 distinct CDR3 sequences, and more than 20% are seen once. Clones ranked in the top ten supply 20% to 25% of the sample.

From V the trimming removes 4 bases and from J it removes 4 bases, while the gene matches leave 0 bases of the junction unaccounted for. From a lookup of the germline V gene, CDR1 and CDR2 are SGHRS and YFSETQ. From the cysteine up to the phenylalanine, the CDR3 has a length of 14 residues. Solely the CDR3 DNA is kept, with 42 bases framed from the first base. The table lists this clonotype with many counts. Its target antigen remains unknown. Within one base of it there is no much larger clone, and no base qualities were kept. Healthy controls were blood bank volunteers in Maryland, USA. Unsorted PBMC libraries were generated from 2 million PBMCs stored in RNAlater at -80 °C until RNA extraction. Peripheral blood was subjected to Ficoll-Hypaque density gradient centrifugation to isolate PBMCs, which were then cryopreserved in liquid nitrogen.

This sequence was found in a woman in her seventies in good health. The sequence links TRBV5-1 to TRBJ2-5; TRBD2 lines up with 14 middle nucleotides. Sequences were obtained from PBMCs. The bases are TGCGCCAGCAGCGGGACTAGCGGGAGAGAGACCCAGTACTTC. Its protein is CASSGTSGRETQYF.